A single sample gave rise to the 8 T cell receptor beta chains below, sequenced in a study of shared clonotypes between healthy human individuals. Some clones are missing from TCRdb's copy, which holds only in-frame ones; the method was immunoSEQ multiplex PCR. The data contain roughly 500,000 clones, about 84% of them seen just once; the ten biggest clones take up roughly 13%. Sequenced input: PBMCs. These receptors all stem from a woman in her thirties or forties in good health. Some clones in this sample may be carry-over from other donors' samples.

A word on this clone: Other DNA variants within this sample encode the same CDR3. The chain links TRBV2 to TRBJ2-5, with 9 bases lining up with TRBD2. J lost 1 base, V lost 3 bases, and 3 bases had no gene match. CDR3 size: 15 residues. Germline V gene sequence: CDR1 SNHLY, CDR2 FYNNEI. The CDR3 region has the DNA TGTGCCAGCAGTGATGTAGCGGGAGTCCAAGAGACCCAGTACTTC. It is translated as CASSDVAGVQETQYF.

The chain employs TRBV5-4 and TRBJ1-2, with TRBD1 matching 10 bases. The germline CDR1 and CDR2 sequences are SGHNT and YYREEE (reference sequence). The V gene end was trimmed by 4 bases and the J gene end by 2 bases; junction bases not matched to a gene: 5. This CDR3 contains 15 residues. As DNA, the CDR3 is TGTGCCAGCAGCCGCGGGACAGGGGACAACTATGGCTACACCTTC. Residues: CASSRGTGDNYGYTF.

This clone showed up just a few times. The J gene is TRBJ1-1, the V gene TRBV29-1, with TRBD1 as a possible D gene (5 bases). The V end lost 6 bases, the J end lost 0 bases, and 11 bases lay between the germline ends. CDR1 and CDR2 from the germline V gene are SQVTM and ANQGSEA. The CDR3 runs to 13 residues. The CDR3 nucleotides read TGCAGCGTGTTCTCACAGGTGAACACTGAAGCTTTCTTT. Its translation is CSVFSQVNTEAFF.

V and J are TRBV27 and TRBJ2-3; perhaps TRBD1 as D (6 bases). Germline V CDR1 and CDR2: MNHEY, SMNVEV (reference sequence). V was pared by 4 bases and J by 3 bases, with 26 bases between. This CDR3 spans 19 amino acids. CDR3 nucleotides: TGTGCCAGCAGTTGGTCCCCCGGGAAACAGGGCTTTAGGACAGATACGCAGTATTTT. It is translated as CASSWSPGKQGFRTDTQYF.

In DNA, the CDR3 is TGTGCCAGCAGCCCCAGCGCGGGAGATAGGACAGATACGCAGTATTTT. Protein: CASSPSAGDRTDTQYF. The genes are TRBV9 and TRBJ2-3; 7 bases agree with TRBD2. CDR3 length equals 16 residues. Trimming cost V 4 bases and J 3 bases; bases outside gene matches: 11. In germline, CDR1 is SGDLS, CDR2 YYNGEE.

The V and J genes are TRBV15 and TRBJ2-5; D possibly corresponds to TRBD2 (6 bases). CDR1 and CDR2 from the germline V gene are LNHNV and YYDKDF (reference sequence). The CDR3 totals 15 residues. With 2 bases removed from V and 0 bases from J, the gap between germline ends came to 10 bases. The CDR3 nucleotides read TGTGCCACCAGCAGACCAGGGACTCACCAAGAGACCCAGTACTTC. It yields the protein CATSRPGTHQETQYF. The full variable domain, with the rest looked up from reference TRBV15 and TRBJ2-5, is DAMVIQNPRYQVTQFGKPVTLSCSQTLNHNVMYWYQQKSSQAPKLLFHYYDKDFNNEADTPDNFQSRRPNTSFCFLDIRSPGLGDTAMYLCATSRPGTHQETQYFGPGTRLLVL.

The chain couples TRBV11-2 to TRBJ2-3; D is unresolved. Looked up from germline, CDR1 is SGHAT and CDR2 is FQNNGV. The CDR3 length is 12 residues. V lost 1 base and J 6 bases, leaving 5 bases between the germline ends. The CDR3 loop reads CASSLVADTQYF. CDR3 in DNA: TGTGCCAGCAGCTTAGTAGCTGATACGCAGTATTTT. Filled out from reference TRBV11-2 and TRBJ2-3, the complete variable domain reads EAGVAQSPRYKIIEKRQSVAFWCNPISGHATLYWYQQILGQGPKLLIQFQNNGVVDDSQLPKDRFSAERLKGVDSTLKIQPAKLEDSAVYLCASSLVADTQYFGPGTRLTVL.

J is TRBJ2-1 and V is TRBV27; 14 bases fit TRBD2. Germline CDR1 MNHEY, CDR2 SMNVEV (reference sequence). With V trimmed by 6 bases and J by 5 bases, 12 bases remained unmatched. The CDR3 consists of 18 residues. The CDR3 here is CASSTGTSGSPHHNEQFF. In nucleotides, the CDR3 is TGTGCCAGCAGCACCGGGACTAGCGGGAGTCCCCACCACAATGAGCAGTTCTTC.